This TCR beta chain was sequenced in a study of blood T cell repertoires in COVID-19. Across the study: Samples taken during acute and convalescent COVID-19 were collected in the United States, Italy and Spain. Sample material is recorded as cDNA or gDNA derived from T cells, B-cell-depleted T cells, or PBMCs.

Cohorts were based on clinical histories the participants reported. Recovered Cohort 3 donors showed two negative PCRs, clearance, or symptom resolution. Method: immunoSEQ multiplex PCR; TCRdb's copy keeps in-frame clones and lacks some. This sample carries around 330,000 clones, about 88% of them seen once, and the ten largest clones take 2% to 3%. This CDR3 has 14 amino acids. Germline assignment: CDR1 GTSNPN and CDR2 SVGIG (reference sequence). The trim removed 3 bases at V and 6 bases at J, leaving 9 bases unmatched. The J gene is TRBJ2-7, the V gene TRBV30, with TRBD1 identical over 9 bases. Sequenced material: PBMCs or T cells enriched from blood (not recorded which). This clonotype was sampled from a man aged 60 to 69 who had recovered from COVID-19. Here the CDR3 DNA reads TGTGCCTGGAGGGCATGGGGACAGGGCTTCGAGCAGTACTTC. It encodes CAWRAWGQGFEQYF.